The 6 T cell receptor beta chains given below trace back to one sample, sequenced in a study of vaccination effects on CD4 cells after COVID-19. These receptors have no identified antigens. Subsequent to about 10 days of culture, CD4+ T cells were isolated. SARS-CoV-2 infection was confirmed by PCR in the person between March and December 2020. Participants received two doses of either the BNT162b2 or mRNA-1273 vaccine. The repertoire was sequenced with immunoSEQ multiplex PCR; TCRdb's copy has only in-frame clones and lacks some. The table shows under 40,000 clones, with about 75% occurring only once. Sequencing used CD4+ T cells from PBMCs cultured without peptide, obtained after COVID-19 vaccination. The receptors were gathered from a human donor who had a prior SARS-CoV-2 infection.

The V and J genes are TRBV7-3 and TRBJ2-1, with D possibly being TRBD1 (6 bases). V was trimmed by 1 base and J by 1 base, leaving 11 bases between them. Germline-derived CDR1 and CDR2 are SGHTA and FQGTGA. This CDR3 has 16 residues. CDR3 in amino acids: CASSLISRGSYNEQFF. CDR3 nucleotides: TGTGCCAGCAGCTTAATCTCCAGGGGTTCCTACAATGAGCAGTTCTTC.

This clone was observed once. The chain couples TRBV5-1 to TRBJ2-5; 7 bases line up with TRBD1. CDR1 and CDR2 from the germline V gene are SGHRS and YFSETQ. V was clipped by 4 bases and J by 2 bases; unmatched bases: 5. CDR3 length equals 14 residues. CDR3 sequence (DNA): TGCGCCAGCAGCCCAAGGGGACAGCAAGAGACCCAGTACTTC. Residues: CASSPRGQQETQYF. Supplemented by reference TRBV5-1 and TRBJ2-5, the full variable domain reads KAGVTQTPRYLIKTRGQQVTLSCSPISGHRSVSWYQQTPGQGLQFLFEYFSETQRNKGNFPGRFSGRQFSNSRSEMNVSTLELGDSALYLCASSPRGQQETQYFGPGTRLLVL.

This clone was observed once. This chain connects TRBV6-6 to TRBJ2-7; D possibly corresponds to TRBD2 (5 bases). This CDR3 spans 14 amino acids. The germline V gene encodes CDR1 MNHNY and CDR2 SVGAGI (reference sequence). V was clipped by 7 bases and J by 0 bases, with 13 bases between them. DNA of the CDR3: TGTGCCAGCAAAGCAATAGCGAGCTCCTACGAGCAGTACTTC. Its protein is CASKAIASSYEQYF.

The V call is TRBV2, the J call TRBJ2-5, with 8 bases that match TRBD1. The CDR3 is 14 residues long. V shed 6 bases and J 5 bases; nucleotides not matched to a gene: 8. Germline loops: CDR1 SNHLY, CDR2 FYNNEI. The CDR3 here is CASRNDRGGETQYF. In DNA, the CDR3 is TGTGCCAGCAGAAATGACAGGGGCGGGGAGACCCAGTACTTC. The full variable domain, completed using reference TRBV2 and TRBJ2-5, is EPEVTQTPSHQVTQMGQEVILRCVPISNHLYFYWYRQILGQKVEFLVSFYNNEISEKSEIFDDQFSVERPDGSNFTLKIRSTKLEDSAMYFCASRNDRGGETQYFGPGTRLLVL.

The chain couples TRBV28 to TRBJ1-6, with 7 bases fitting TRBD1. The CDR3 runs to 15 residues. Trimming at V came to 5 bases and at J to 11 bases, leaving 12 bases not matched to a gene. Per the germline V gene, CDR1 is MDHEN and CDR2 is SYDVKM. CDR3 residues: CASSPVTGMATPLHF. The CDR3 DNA reads as TGTGCCAGCAGTCCGGTGACAGGGATGGCGACACCCCTCCACTTT.

The chain has TRBV27 and TRBJ1-3, with 7 bases matching TRBD1. The CDR3 runs 13 residues. V gave up 3 bases and J gave up 8 bases; unmatched junction bases: 4. Looked up from germline, CDR1 is MNHEY and CDR2 is SMNVEV (reference sequence). The CDR3 coding sequence is TGTGCCAGCAGTTTGCGACAGGGCCACACCATATATTTT. It is translated as CASSLRQGHTIYF.